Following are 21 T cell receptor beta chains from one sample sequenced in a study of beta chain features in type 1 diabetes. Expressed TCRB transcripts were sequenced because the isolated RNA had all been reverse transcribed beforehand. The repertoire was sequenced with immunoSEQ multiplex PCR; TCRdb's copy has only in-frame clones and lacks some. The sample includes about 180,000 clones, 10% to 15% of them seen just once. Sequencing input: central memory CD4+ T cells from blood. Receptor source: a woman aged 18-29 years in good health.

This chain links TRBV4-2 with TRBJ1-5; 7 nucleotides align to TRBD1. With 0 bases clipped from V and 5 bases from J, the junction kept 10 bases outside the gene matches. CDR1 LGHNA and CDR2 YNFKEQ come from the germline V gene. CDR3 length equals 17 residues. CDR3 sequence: CASSQDQLRGQDQPQHF. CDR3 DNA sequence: TGTGCCAGCAGCCAAGATCAGTTGAGGGGGCAAGATCAGCCCCAGCATTTT.

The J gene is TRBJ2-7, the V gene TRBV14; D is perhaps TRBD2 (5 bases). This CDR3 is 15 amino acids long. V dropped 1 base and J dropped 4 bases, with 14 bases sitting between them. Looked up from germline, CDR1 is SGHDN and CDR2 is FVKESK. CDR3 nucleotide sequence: TGTGCCAGCAGCCAAGGTGGCGGGCGAGTTTACGAGCAGTACTTC. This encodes CASSQGGGRVYEQYF.

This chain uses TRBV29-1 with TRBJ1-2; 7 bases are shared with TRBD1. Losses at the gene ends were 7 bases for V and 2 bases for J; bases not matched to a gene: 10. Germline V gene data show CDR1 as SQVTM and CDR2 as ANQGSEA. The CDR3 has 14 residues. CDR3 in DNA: TGCAGCGCATCTACTTTGACAGGGAACTATGGCTACACCTTC. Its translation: CSASTLTGNYGYTF.

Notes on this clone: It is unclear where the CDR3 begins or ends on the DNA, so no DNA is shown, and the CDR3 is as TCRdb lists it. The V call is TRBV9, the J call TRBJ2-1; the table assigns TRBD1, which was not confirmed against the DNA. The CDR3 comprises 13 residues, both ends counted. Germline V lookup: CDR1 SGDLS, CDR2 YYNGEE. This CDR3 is CASSVVGSGATFF.

The DNA for the CDR3 is TGTGCCAGCAGTTCACTAGCGTCAGGATACAATGAGCAGTTCTTC. Translation gives CASSSLASGYNEQFF. This sequence joins TRBV2 and TRBJ2-1, with 7 bases fitting TRBD2. Trimming removed 5 bases from V and 4 bases from J; junction bases left unmatched: 8. The CDR3 length is 15 residues. The germline V gene has CDR1 SNHLY and CDR2 FYNNEI.

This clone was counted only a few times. The CDR3 here is CAWSKQSSYEQYF. CDR3 DNA: TGTGCCTGGAGTAAACAGAGCTCCTACGAGCAGTACTTC. The V gene is TRBV30, the J gene TRBJ2-7; no definite D call. Per the germline V gene, CDR1 is GTSNPN and CDR2 is SVGIG (reference sequence). The CDR3 is 13 amino acids. Trimming stripped 2 bases from V and 0 bases from J, with 8 bases between.

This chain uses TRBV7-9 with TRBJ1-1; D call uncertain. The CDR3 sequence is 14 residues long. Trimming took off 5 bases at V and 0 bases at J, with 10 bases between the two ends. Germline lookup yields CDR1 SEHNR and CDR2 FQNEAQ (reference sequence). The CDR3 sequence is CASSQTVMNTEAFF. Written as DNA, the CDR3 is TGTGCCAGCAGCCAAACAGTGATGAACACTGAAGCTTTCTTT. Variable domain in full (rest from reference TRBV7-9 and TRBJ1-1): DTGVSQNPRHKITKRGQNVTFRCDPISEHNRLYWYRQTLGQGPEFLTYFQNEAQLEKSRLLSDRFSAERPKGSFSTLEIQRTEQGDSAMYLCASSQTVMNTEAFFGQGTRLTVV.

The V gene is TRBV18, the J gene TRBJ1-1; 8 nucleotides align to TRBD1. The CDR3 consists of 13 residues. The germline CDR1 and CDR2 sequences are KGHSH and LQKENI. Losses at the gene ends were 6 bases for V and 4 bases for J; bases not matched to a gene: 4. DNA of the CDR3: TGTGCCAGCTCCACTGACAGGGGCACTGAAGCTTTCTTT. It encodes CASSTDRGTEAFF.

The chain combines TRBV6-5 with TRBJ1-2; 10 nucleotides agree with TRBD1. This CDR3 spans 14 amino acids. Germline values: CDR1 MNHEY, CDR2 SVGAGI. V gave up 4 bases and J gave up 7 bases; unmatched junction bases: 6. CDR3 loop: CASSFGTGETGYTF. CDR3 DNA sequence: TGTGCCAGCAGTTTCGGGACAGGGGAGACTGGCTACACCTTC.

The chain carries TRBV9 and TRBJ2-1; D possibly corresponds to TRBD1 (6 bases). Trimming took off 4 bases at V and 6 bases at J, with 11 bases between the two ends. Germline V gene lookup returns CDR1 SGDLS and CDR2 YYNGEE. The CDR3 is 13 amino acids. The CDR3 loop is CASSPVGANEQFF. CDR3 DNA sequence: TGTGCCAGCAGCCCTGTGGGGGCCAATGAGCAGTTCTTC.

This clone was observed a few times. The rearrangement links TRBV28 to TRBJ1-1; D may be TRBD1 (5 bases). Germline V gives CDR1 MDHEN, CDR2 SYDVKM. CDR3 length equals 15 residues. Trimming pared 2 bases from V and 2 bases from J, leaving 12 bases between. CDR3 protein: CASSLDLRGNTEAFF. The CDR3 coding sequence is TGTGCCAGCAGTTTAGACCTTAGGGGTAACACTGAAGCTTTCTTT.

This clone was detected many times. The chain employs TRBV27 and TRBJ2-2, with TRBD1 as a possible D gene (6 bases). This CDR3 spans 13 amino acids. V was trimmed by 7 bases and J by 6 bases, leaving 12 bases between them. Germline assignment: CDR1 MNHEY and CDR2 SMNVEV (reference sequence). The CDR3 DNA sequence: TGTGCCAGCAAAGAACAGGGTCCCGGGGAGCTGTTTTTT. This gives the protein CASKEQGPGELFF.

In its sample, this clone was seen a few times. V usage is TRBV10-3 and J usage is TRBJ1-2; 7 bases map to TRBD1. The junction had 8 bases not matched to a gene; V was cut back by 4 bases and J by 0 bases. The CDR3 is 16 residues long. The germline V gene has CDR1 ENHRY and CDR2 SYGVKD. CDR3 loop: CAISGSTGLANYGYTF. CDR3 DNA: TGTGCCATCAGTGGATCGACAGGGCTAGCTAACTATGGCTACACCTTC.

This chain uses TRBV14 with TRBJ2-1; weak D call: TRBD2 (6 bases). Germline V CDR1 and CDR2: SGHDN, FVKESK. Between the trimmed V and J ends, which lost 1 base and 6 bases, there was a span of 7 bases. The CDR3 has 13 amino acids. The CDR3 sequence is CASSQGRVNEQFF. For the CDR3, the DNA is TGTGCCAGCAGCCAAGGGAGGGTCAATGAGCAGTTCTTC.

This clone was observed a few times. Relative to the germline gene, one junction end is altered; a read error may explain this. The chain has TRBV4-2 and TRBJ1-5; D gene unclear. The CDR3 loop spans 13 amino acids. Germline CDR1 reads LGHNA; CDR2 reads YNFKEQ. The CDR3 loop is CASTQEVDQPQHF. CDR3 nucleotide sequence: TGTGCCAGCACCCAAGAGGTAGATCAGCCCCAGCATTTT.

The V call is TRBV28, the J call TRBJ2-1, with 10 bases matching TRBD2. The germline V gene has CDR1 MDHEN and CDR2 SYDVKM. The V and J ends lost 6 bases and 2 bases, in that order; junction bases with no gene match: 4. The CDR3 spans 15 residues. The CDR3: CASRPSGRAYNEQFF. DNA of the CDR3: TGTGCCAGCAGACCCAGCGGGAGGGCCTACAATGAGCAGTTCTTC.

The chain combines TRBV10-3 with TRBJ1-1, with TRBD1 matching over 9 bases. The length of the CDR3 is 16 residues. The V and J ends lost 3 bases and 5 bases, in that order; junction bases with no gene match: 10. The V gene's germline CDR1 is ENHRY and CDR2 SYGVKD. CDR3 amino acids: CAISDYTGGARTEAFF. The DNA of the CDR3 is TGTGCCATCAGTGATTACACAGGGGGCGCTCGGACTGAAGCTTTCTTT.

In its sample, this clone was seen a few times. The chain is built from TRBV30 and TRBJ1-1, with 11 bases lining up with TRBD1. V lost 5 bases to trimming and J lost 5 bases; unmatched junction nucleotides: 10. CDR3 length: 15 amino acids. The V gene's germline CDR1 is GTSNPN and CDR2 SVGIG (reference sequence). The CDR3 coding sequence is TGTGCCTGGCACCAAGGACAGGGGGCACGGACTGAAGCTTTCTTT. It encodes CAWHQGQGARTEAFF.

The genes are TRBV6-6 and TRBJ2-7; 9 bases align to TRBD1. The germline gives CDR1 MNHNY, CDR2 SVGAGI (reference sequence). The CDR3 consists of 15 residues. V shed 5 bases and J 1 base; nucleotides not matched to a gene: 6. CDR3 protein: CASSAPGQGSYEQYF. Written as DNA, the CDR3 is TGTGCCAGCAGTGCACCGGGACAGGGATCCTACGAGCAGTACTTC.

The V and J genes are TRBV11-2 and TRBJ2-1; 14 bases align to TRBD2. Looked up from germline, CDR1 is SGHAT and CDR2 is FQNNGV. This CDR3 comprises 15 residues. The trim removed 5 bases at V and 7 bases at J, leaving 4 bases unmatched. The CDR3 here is CASSPTSGRGNEQFF. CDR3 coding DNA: TGTGCCAGCAGCCCGACTAGCGGGAGGGGAAATGAGCAGTTCTTC.

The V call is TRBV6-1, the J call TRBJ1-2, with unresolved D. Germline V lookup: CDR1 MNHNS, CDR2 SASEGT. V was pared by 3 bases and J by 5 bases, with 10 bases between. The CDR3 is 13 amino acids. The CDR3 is CASSDRGGYGYTF. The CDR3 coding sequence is TGTGCCAGCAGTGATCGGGGTGGATATGGCTACACCTTC.